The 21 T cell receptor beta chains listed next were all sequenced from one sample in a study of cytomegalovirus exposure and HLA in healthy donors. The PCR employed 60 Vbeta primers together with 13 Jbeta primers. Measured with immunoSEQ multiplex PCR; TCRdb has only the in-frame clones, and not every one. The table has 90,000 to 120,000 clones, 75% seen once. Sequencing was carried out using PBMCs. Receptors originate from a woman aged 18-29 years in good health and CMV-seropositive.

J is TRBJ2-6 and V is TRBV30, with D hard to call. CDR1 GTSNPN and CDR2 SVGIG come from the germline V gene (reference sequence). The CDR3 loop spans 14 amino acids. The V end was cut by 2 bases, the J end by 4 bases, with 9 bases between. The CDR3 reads CAWSIGSGANVLTF. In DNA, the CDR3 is TGTGCCTGGAGTATCGGGTCCGGGGCCAACGTCCTGACTTTC.

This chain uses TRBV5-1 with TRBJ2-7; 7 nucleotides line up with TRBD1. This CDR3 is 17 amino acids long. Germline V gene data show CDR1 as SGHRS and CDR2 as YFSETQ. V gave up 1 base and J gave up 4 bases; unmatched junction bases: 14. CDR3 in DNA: TGCGCCAGCAGCTTGTGGGGCAGGGGGATGTCTAGGTACGAGCAGTACTTC. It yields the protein CASSLWGRGMSRYEQYF.

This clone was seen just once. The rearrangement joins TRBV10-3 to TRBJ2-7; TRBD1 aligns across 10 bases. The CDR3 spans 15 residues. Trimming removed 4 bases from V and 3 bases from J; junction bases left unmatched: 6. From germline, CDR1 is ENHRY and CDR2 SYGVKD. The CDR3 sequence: CAISGLGDRGYEQYF. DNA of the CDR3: TGTGCCATCAGTGGGCTTGGGGACAGGGGCTACGAGCAGTACTTC.

CDR3 sequence reads: CASSPTLNTEAFF. The CDR3 nucleotides are TGTGCCAGCAGCCCTACGTTGAACACTGAAGCTTTCTTT. This chain connects TRBV7-9 to TRBJ1-1; the D is unclear. Germline CDR1 reads SEHNR; CDR2 reads FQNEAQ (reference sequence). V was cut by 5 bases and J by 0 bases, with 7 bases left in between. The CDR3 extends over 13 amino acids.

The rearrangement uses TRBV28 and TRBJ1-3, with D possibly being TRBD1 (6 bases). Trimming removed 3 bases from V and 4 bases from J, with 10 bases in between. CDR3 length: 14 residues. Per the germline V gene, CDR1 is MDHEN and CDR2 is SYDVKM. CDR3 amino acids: CASSFQGPGNTIYF. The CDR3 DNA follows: TGTGCCAGCAGTTTTCAGGGGCCAGGAAACACCATATATTTT.

CDR3: CASSTSSTDTQYF. CDR3 bases: TGTGCCAGCAGCACATCCTCCACAGATACGCAGTATTTT. The rearrangement links TRBV7-9 to TRBJ2-3; D ambiguous. This CDR3 is built from 13 residues. CDR1 SEHNR and CDR2 FQNEAQ come from the germline V gene (reference sequence). The ends were cut back, 5 bases at V and 2 bases at J, with 8 bases in the middle.

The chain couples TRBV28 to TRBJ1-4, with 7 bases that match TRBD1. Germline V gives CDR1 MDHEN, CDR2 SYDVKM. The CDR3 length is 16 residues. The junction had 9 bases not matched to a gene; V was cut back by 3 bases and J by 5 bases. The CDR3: CASSFYRTGINEKLFF. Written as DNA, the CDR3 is TGTGCCAGCAGTTTTTACCGGACAGGCATCAATGAAAAACTGTTTTTT.

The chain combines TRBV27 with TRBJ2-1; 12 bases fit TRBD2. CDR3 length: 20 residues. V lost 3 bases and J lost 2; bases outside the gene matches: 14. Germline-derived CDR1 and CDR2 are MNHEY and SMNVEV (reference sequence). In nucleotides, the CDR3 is TGTGCCAGCAGTTTCTATCCCCTGACTAGCGGGAGCGCTGCCTACAATGAGCAGTTCTTC. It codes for CASSFYPLTSGSAAYNEQFF.

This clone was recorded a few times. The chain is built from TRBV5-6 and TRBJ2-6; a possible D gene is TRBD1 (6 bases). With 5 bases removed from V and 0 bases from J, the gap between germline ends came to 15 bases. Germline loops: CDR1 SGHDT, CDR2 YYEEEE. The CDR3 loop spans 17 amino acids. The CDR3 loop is CASRHGLQGSGANVLTF. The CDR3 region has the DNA TGTGCCAGCAGACATGGATTACAGGGCTCTGGGGCCAACGTCCTGACTTTC. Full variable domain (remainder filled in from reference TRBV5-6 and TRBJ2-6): DAGVTQSPTHLIKTRGQQVTLRCSPKSGHDTVSWYQQALGQGPQFIFQYYEEEERQRGNFPDRFSGHQFPNYSSELNVNALLLGDSALYLCASRHGLQGSGANVLTFGAGSRLTVL.

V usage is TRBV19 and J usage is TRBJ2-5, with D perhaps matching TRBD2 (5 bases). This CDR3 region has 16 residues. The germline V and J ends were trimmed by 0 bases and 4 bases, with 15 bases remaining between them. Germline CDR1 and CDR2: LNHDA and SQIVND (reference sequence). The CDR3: CASSIERVRAGETQYF. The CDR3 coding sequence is TGTGCCAGTAGTATAGAACGGGTCCGGGCGGGAGAGACCCAGTACTTC.

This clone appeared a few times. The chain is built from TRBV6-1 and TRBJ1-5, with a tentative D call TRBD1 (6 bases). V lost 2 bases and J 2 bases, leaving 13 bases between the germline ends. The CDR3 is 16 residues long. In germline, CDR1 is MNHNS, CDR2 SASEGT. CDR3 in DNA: TGTGCCAGCAGTGAAAAACAGGGTGAGGGCAATCAGCCCCAGCATTTT. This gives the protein CASSEKQGEGNQPQHF.

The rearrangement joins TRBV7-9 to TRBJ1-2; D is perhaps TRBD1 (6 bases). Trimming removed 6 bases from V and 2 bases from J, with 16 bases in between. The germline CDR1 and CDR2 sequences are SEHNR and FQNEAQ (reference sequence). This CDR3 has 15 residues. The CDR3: CASSSRWGPNYGYTF. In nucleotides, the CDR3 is TGTGCCAGCAGTTCGAGATGGGGGCCCAACTATGGCTACACCTTC.

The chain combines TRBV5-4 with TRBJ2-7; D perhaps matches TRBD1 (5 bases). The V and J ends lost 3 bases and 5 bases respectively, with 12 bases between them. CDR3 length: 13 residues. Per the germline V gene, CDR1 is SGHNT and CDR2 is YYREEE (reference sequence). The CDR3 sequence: CASSSRESDEQYF. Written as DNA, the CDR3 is TGTGCCAGCAGCTCCAGGGAATCTGACGAGCAGTACTTC.

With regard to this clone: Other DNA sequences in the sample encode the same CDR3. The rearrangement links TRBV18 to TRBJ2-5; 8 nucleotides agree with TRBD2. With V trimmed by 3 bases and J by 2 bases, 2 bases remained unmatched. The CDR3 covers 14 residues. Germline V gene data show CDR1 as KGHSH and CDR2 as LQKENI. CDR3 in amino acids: CASSPPSGQETQYF. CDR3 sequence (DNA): TGTGCCAGCTCACCCCCTAGCGGGCAAGAGACCCAGTACTTC.

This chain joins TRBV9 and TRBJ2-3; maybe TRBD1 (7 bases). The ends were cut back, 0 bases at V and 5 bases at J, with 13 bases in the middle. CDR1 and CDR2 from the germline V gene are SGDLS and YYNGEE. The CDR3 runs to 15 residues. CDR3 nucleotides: TGTGCCAGCAGCGTAGCGGCAGGGGGAGGAGATACGCAGTATTTT. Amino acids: CASSVAAGGGDTQYF.

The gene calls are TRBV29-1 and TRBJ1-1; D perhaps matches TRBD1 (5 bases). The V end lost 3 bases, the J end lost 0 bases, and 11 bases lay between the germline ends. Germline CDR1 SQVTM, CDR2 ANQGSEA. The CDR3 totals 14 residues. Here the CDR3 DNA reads TGCAGCGTTGATAGGGGTAGCATGAACACTGAAGCTTTCTTT. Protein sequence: CSVDRGSMNTEAFF.

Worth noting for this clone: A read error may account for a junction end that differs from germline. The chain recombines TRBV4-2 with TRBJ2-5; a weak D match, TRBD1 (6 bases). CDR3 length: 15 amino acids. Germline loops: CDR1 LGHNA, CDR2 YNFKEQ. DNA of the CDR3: TGTGCCAGCAGCCAAGACGACAGAGGGGGAGAGGCCCAGTACTTC. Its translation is CASSQDDRGGEAQYF.

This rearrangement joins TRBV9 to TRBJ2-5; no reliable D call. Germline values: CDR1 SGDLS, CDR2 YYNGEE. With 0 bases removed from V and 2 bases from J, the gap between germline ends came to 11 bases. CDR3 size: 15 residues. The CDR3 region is CASSVGAPLQETQYF. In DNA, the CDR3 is TGTGCCAGCAGCGTAGGGGCACCTCTTCAAGAGACCCAGTACTTC.

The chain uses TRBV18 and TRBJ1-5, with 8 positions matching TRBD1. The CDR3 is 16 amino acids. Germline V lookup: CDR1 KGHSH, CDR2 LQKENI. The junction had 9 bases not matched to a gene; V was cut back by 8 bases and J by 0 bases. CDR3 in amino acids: CASGHDRGNSNQPQHF. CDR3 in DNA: TGTGCCAGCGGACATGACAGGGGAAATAGCAATCAGCCCCAGCATTTT.

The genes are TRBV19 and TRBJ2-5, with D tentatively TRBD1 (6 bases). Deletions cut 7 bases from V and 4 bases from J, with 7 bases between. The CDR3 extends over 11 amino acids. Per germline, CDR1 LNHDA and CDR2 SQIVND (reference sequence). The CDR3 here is CASTRGETQYF. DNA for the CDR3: TGTGCCAGTACCAGGGGAGAGACCCAGTACTTC.

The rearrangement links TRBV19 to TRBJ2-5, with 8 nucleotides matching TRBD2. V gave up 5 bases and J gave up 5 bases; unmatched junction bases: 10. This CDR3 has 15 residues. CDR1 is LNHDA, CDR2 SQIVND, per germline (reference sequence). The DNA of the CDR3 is TGTGCCAGTAGTCACTACCCGGGAGGGCAGGAGACCCAGTACTTC. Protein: CASSHYPGGQETQYF. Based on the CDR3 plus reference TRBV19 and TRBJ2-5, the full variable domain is DGGITQSPKYLFRKEGQNVTLSCEQNLNHDAMYWYRQDPGQGLRLIYYSQIVNDFQKGDIAEGYSVSREKKESFPLTVTSAQKNPTAFYLCASSHYPGGQETQYFGPGTRLLVL.